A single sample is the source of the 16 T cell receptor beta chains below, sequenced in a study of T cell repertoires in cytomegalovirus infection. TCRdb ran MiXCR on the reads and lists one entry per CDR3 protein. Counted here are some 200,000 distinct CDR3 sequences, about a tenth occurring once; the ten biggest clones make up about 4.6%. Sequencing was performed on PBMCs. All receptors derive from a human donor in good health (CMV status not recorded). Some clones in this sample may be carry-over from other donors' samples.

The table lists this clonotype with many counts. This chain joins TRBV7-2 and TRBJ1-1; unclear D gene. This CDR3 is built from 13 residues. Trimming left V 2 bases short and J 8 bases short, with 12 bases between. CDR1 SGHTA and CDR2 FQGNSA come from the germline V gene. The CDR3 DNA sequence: TGTGCCAGCAGCTTAAGGGCAGTAGAAGAAGCTTTCTTT. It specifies CASSLRAVEEAFF.

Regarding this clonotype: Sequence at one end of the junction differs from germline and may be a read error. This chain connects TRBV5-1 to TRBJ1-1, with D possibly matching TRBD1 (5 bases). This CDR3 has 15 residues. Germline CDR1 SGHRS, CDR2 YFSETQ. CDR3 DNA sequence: TGCGTCAGCAGCTTGGACGGGACTCGGGGCACTGAAGCTTGCTTT. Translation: CVSSLDGTRGTEACF.

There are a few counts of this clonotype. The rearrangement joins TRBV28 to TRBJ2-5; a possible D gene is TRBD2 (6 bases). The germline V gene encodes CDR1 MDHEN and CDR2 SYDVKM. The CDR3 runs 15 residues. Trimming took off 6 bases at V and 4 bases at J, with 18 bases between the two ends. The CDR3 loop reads CASRVSSSGRETQYF. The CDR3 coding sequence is TGTGCCAGCAGGGTCAGTAGTAGCGGTAGAGAGACCCAGTACTTC.

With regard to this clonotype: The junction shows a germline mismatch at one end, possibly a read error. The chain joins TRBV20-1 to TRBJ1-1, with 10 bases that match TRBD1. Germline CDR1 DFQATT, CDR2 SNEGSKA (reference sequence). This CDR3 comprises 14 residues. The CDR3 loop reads CSPGQGSWGTESFF. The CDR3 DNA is TGCAGTCCGGGACAGGGGAGCTGGGGGACTGAATCTTTCTTT.

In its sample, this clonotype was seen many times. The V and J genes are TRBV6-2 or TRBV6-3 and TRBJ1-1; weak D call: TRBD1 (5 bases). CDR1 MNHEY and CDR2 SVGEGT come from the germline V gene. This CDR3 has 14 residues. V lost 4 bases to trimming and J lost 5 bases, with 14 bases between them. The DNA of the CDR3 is TGTGCCAGCAGTTTCGGACAATACGTAACTGAAGCTTTCTTT. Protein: CASSFGQYVTEAFF.

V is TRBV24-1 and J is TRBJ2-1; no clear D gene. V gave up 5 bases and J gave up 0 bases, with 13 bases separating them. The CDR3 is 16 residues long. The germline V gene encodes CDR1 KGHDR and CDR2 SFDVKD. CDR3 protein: CATSGRAGHSYNEQFF. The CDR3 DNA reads TGTGCCACCAGTGGTCGGGCAGGCCACTCCTACAATGAGCAGTTCTTC.

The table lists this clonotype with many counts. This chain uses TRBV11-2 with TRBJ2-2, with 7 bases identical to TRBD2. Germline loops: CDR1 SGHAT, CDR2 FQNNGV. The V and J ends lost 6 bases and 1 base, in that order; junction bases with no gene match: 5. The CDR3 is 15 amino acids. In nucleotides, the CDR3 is TGTGCCAGCAGTTCTCGGGGGGTGAACACCGGGGAGCTGTTTTTT. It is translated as CASSSRGVNTGELFF.

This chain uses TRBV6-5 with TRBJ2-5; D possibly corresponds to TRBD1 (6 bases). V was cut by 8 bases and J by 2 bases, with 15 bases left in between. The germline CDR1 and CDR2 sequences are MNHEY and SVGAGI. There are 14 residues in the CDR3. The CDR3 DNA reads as TGTGCCAGCCAGGGGCGAATGGGACAAGAGACCCAGTACTTC. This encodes CASQGRMGQETQYF.

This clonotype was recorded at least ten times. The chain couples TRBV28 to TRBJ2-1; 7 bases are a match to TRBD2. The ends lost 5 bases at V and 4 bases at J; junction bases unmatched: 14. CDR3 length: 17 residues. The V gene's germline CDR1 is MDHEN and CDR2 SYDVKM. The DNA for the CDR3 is TGTGCCAGCAGTCTGAAAGCGGGGCGGGCCCCATACAATGAGCAGTTCTTC. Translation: CASSLKAGRAPYNEQFF.

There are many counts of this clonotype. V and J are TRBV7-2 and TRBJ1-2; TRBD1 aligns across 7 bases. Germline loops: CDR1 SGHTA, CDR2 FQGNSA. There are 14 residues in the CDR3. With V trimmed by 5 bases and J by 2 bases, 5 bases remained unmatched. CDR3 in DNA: TGTGCCAGCAGCCCGACAGGGCTCAACTATGGCTACACCTTC. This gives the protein CASSPTGLNYGYTF.

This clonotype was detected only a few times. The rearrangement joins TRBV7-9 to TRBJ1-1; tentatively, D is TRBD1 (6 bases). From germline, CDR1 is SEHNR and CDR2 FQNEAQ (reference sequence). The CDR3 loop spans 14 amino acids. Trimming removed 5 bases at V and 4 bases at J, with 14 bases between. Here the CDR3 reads CASSTIRGGTEAFF. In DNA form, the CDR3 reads TGTGCCAGCAGCACCATAAGGGGGGGCACTGAAGCTTTCTTT.

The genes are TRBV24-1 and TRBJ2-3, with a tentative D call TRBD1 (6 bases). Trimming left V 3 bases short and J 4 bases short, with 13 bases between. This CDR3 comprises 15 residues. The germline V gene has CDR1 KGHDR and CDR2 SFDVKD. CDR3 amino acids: CATSDPLRGADTQYF. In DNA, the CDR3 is TGTGCCACCAGTGATCCTCTCAGGGGAGCAGATACGCAGTATTTT.

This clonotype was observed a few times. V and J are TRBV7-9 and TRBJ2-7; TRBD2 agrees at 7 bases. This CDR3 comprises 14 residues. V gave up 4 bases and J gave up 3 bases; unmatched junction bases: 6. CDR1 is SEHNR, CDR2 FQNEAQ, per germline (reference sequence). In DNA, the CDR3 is TGTGCCAGCAGCTCGAGCGGGATCGGCTACGAGCAGTACTTC. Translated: CASSSSGIGYEQYF.

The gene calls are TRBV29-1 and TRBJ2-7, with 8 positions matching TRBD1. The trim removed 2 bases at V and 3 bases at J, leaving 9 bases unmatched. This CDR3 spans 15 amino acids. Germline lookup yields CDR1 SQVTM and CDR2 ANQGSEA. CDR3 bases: TGCAGCGTTGAATGGTCTGGACAGGGTGGCTACGAGCAGTACTTC. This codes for CSVEWSGQGGYEQYF.

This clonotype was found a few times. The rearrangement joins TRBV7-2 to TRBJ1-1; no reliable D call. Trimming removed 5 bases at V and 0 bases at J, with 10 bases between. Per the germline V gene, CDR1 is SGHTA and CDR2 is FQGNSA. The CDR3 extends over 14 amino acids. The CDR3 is CASSRIDLNTEAFF. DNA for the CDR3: TGTGCCAGCAGCCGGATTGACCTGAACACTGAAGCTTTCTTT. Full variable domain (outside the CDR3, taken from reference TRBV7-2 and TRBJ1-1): GAGVSQSPSNKVTEKGKDVELRCDPISGHTALYWYRQSLGQGLEFLIYFQGNSAPDKSGLPSDRFSAERTGGSVSTLTIQRTQQEDSAVYLCASSRIDLNTEAFFGQGTRLTVV.

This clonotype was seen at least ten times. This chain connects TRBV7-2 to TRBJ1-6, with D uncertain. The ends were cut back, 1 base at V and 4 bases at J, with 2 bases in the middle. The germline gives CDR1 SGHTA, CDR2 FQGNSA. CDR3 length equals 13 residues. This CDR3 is CASSLGYNSPLHF. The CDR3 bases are TGTGCCAGCAGCTTAGGTTATAATTCACCCCTCCACTTT.